Sequencing of this T cell receptor beta chain was carried out in a study of neurological immune-mediated disorders. Study outcomes and limitations: HTLV-1-associated myelopathy showed the most TCR clonal expansion; multiple sclerosis the least, below healthy controls.

The sample's time point: longitudinal time-point 3. This clonotype occurred many times. The antigen remains unidentified. TCRdb passed the 5' RACE reads through MiXCR, listing each CDR3 protein once. This sample has about 45,000 distinct CDR3 sequences, with roughly 14% found just once. This CDR3 contains 17 residues. Germline CDR1 and CDR2: SQVTM and ANQGSEA. The chain is built from TRBV29-1 and TRBJ2-6; TRBD2 is a possible D gene (6 bases). The sequencing sample was made of PBMCs. The clonotype was recovered from a man younger than 45 in good health. The CDR3 DNA is TGCAGTGGGAGGACCGATAACACGAACTCTGGGGCCAACGTCCTGACTTTC. Translated, it gives CSGRTDNTNSGANVLTF.